This TCR beta chain was sequenced in a study of blood T cell repertoires in COVID-19. In the study overall: Collection of acute and convalescent COVID-19 samples took place in the United States, Italy and Spain. PBMCs, B-cell-depleted T cells, or T cells provided the cDNA or gDNA that made up the material.

Authors' methods: It was from reference gene primer amplification that nucleated cell counts were estimated. Generated by immunoSEQ multiplex PCR, the TCRdb table keeps only in-frame clones and is missing some. Clone size and the V and J calls come from that table; the DNA yielded D and trimming. Counted here are around 140,000 clones, around 72% occurring once; the ten biggest clones make up about 1.9%. This CDR3 region has 17 residues. The germline V gene encodes CDR1 SGHAT and CDR2 FQNNGV. With V trimmed by 3 bases and J by 0 bases, 9 bases remained unmatched. The receptor was isolated from a woman aged 55-70 years with acute or convalescent COVID-19. The sequenced sample consisted of peripheral blood. V usage is TRBV11-2 and J usage is TRBJ2-3, with 7 bases identical to TRBD2. The CDR3 sequence is CASSFWASGASTDTQYF. CDR3 DNA sequence: TGTGCCAGCAGCTTTTGGGCTAGCGGAGCTAGCACAGATACGCAGTATTTT.